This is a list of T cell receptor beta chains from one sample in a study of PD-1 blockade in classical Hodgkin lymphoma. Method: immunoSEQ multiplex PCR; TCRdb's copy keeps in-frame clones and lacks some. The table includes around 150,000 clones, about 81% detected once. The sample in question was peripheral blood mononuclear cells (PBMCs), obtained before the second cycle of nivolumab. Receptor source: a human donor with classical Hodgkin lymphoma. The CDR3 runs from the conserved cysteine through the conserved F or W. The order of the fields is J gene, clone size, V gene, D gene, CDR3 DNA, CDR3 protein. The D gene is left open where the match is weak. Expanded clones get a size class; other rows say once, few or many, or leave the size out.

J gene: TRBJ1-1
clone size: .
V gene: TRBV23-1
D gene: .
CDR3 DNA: TGCGCCAGCTCGGGCGGGGAATGGATGAACACTGAAGCTTTCTTT
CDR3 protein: CASSGGEWMNTEAFF

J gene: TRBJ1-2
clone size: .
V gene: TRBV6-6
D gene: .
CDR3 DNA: TGTGCCAGCAGTCCAGGGTCCTATGGCTACACCTTC
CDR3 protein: CASSPGSYGYTF

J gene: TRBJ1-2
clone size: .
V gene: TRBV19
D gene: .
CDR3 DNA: TGTGCCAGTAGTAGTCCAGGCTATGGCTACACCTTC
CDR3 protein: CASSSPGYGYTF

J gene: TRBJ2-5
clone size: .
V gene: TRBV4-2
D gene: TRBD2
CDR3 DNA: TGTGCCAGCAGCCAAGGAAGGGTAGCGGGGGGGCGGAATGGCCAAGAGACCCAGTACTTC
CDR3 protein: CASSQGRVAGGRNGQETQYF

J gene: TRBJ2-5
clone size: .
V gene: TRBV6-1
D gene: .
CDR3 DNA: TGTGCCAGCACTAAGGACCCCGGGGGCGAAGAGACCCAGTACTTC
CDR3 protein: CASTKDPGGEETQYF

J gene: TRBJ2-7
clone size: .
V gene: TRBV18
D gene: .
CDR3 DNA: TGTGCCAGCTCGCCCGGCGGGATCTACGAGCAGTACTTC
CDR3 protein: CASSPGGIYEQYF

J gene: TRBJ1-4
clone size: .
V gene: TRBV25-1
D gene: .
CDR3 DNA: TGTGCCAGCAGTGATCCGTCAGGAATGGGCGAAAAACTGTTTTTT
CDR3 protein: CASSDPSGMGEKLFF

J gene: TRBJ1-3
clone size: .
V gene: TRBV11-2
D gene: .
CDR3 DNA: TGTGCCAGCAGCTCCGAATTATCTCTTGGAAACACCATATATTTT
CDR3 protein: CASSSELSLGNTIYF

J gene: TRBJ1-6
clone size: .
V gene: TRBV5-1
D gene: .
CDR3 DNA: TGCGCCAGCAGCCCGGACAGTCAAGGAAGGAGGGATTCACCCCTCCACTTT
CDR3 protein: CASSPDSQGRRDSPLHF

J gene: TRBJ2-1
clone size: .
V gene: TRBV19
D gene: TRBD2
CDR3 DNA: TGTGCCAGTAGAAAAAGCGGGATGGGCTACAATGAGCAGTTCTTC
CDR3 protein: CASRKSGMGYNEQFF

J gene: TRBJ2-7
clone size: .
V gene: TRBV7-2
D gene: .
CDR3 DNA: TGTGCCAGCAGCGGTTTCCAGCGGACAGCCTCCTACGAGCAGTACTTC
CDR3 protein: CASSGFQRTASYEQYF

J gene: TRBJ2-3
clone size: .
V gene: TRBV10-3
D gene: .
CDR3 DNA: TGTGCCATCAGTGAGTCGGCGGCAGATACGCAGTATTTT
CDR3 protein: CAISESAADTQYF

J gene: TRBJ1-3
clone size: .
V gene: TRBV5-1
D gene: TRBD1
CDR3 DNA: TGCGCCAGCAGCTTGGGGACAGGTGGTGGAAACACCATATATTTT
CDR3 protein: CASSLGTGGGNTIYF

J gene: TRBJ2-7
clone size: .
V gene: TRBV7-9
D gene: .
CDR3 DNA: TGTGCCAGCAGCTCTTACTACGAGCAGTACTTC
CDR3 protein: CASSSYYEQYF

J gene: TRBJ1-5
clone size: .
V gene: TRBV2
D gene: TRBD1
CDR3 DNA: TGTGCCAGCAACCAACAGGGGGCGGTATCAAAGCCCCAGCATTTT
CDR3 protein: CASNQQGAVSKPQHF

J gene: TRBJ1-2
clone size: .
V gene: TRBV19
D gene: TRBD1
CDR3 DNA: TGTGCCAGTAGTTCTCGGACAGGAGATAACTATGGCTACACCTTC
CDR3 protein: CASSSRTGDNYGYTF

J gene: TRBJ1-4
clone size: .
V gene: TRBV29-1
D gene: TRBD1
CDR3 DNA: TGCAGCGTTGCAGGGGGAGATGAAAAACTGTTTTTT
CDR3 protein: CSVAGGDEKLFF

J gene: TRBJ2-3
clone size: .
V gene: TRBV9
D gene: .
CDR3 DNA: TGTGCCAGCAGCCTAGGACCAGATCCAGATACGCAGTATTTT
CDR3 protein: CASSLGPDPDTQYF

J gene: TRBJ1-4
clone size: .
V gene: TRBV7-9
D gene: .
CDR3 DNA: TGTGCCAGCAGCTTATGGGGTGGCCAGCTCACAACTAATGAAAAACTGTTTTTT
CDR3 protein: CASSLWGGQLTTNEKLFF

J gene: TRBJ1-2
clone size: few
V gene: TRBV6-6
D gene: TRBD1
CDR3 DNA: TGTGCCAGCAGCCACAGGGGCGAAGGCTACACCTTC
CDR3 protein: CASSHRGEGYTF

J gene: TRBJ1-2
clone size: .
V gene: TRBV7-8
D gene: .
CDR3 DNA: TGTGCCAGCAGCTGGCGATTGAGGGGCTACACCTTC
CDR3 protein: CASSWRLRGYTF

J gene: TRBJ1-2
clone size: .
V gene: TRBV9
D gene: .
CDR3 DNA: TGTGCCAGCAGCGTACGGGGTAGCAACTATGGCTACACCTTC
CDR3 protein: CASSVRGSNYGYTF

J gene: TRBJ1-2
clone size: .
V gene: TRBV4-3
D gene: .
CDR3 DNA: TGCGCCAACCAGGGTCCGGCAGTGGAATACTATGGCTACACCTTC
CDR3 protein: CANQGPAVEYYGYTF

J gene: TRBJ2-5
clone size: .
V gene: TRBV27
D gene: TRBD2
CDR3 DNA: TGTGCCAGCAGACCTGCGGGAGGAAGAGAGACCCAGTACTTC
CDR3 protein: CASRPAGGRETQYF

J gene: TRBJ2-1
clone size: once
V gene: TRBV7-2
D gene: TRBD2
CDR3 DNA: TGTGCCAGCAGCTTCGCTAGCGGCTCCTACAATGAGCAGTTCTTC
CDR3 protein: CASSFASGSYNEQFF

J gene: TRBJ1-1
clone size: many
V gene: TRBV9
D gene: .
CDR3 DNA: TGTGCCAGCAGCGTAGGGGCACCGGGAGACACTGAAGCTTTCTTT
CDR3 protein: CASSVGAPGDTEAFF

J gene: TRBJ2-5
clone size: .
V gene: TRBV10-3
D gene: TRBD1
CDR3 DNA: TGTGCCATATCCCTCCAGGGGGTGGGAGAGACCCAGTACTTC
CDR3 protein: CAISLQGVGETQYF

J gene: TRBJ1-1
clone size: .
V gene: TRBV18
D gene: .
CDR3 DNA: TGTGCCAGCTCACGGGCAGAGGACACTGAAGCTTTCTTT
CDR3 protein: CASSRAEDTEAFF

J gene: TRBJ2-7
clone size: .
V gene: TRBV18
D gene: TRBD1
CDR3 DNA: TGTGCCAGCTCACCAGCCCGAGTGGACAGGGGCTACGAGCAGTACTTC
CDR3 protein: CASSPARVDRGYEQYF

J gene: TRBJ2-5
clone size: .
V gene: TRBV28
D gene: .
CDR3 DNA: TGTGCCAGCAGTCCGGTAGGGGATCGGGAGACCCAGTACTTC
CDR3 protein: CASSPVGDRETQYF

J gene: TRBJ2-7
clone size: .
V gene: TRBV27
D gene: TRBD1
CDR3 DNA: TGTGCCAGCAGTACTCGACAGGGTGCCTACGAGCAGTACTTC
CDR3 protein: CASSTRQGAYEQYF

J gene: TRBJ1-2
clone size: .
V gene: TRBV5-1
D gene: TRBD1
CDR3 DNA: TGCGCCAGCAGCTTGCAGCAGGGGGCGATTAACTATGGCTACACCTTC
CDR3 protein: CASSLQQGAINYGYTF

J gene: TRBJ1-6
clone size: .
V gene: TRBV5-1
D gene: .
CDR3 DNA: TGCGCCAGCAGCTTGGTTAGGGCAGCCGAGTCACCCCTCCACTTT
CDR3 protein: CASSLVRAAESPLHF

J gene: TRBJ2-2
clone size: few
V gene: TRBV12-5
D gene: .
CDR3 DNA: TGTGCTAGTGGCCGTGGTGGGAACACCGGGGAGCTGTTTTTT
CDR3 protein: CASGRGGNTGELFF

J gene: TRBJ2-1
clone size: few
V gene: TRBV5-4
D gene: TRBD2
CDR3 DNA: TGTGCCAGCAGCTTGGGGACTAGTCTCTCCTACAATGAGCAGTTCTTC
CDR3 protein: CASSLGTSLSYNEQFF

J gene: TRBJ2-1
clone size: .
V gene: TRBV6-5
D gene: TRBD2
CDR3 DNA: TGTGCCAGCAGTTACTCGATGGCGGGAGGGCCCCAGTTCTTC
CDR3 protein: CASSYSMAGGPQFF

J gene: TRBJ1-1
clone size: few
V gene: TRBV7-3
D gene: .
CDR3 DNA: TGTGCCAGCAGCTTACAGGGGTTGAACACTGAAGCTTTCTTT
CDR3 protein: CASSLQGLNTEAFF

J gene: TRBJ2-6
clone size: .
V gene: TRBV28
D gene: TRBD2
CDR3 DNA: TGTGCCAGCAGTTTAATGTTCGGACTAGCGGTCGGGGCCAACGTCCTGACTTTC
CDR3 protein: CASSLMFGLAVGANVLTF

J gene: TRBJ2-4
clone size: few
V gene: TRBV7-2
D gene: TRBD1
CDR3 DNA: TGTGCCAGCATCACGGGACAGGGGAGGGAGGTAAACATTCAGTACTTC
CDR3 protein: CASITGQGREVNIQYF

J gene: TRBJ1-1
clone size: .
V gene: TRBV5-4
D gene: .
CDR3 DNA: TGTGCCAGCAGCTCCGGGGGGCGGGACCCCACTGAAGCTTTCTTT
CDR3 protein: CASSSGGRDPTEAFF

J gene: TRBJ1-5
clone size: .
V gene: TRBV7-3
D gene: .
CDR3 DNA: TGTGCCAGGGGCATTCAGCCCCAGCATTTT
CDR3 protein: CARGIQPQHF

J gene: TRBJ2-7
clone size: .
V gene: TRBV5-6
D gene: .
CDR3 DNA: TGTGCCAGCAGCTTGTTACACGGGACCTACGAGCAGTACTTC
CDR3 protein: CASSLLHGTYEQYF

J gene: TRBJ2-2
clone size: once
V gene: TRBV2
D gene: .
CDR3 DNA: TGTGCCAGCAGTTACGTCCCTTCCCTCACCGGGGAGCTGTTTTTT
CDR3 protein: CASSYVPSLTGELFF

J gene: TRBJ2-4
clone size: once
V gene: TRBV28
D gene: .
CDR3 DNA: TGTGCCAGCAGCCAAAAGGAGGGGACGGGAGATCGGGACATTCAGTACTTC
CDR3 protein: CASSQKEGTGDRDIQYF

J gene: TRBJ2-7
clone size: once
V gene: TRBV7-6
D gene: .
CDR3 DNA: TGTGCCAGCAGCTTGGAGGGTGTTCGGTCCTACGAGCAGTACTTC
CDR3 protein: CASSLEGVRSYEQYF

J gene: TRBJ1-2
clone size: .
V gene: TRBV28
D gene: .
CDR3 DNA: TGTGCCAGCAGTTTGGCAGGGGACTCTGGCTACACCTTC
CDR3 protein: CASSLAGDSGYTF

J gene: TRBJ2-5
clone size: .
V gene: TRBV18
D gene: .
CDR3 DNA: TGTGCCAGCTCACCAGATAGAGCAGCCGGGACCCAGTACTTC
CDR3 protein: CASSPDRAAGTQYF

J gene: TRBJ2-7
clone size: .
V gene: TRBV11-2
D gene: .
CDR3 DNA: TGTGCCAGCAGTTTTTCAGGGACCCTCTACGAGCAGTACTTC
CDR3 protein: CASSFSGTLYEQYF

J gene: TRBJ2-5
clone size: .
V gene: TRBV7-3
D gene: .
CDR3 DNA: TGTGCCAGCAGCCTAGGGGCTCAGGAGACCCAGTACTTC
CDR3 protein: CASSLGAQETQYF

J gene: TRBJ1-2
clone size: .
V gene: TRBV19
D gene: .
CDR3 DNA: TGTGCCAGTAGTATAGCCGCAGGGCCATATGGCTACACCTTC
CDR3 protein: CASSIAAGPYGYTF

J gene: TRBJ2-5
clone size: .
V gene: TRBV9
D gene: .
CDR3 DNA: TGTGCCAGCAGCGCGAGGGACTCTGGGGGAGAGACCCAGTACTTC
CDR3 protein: CASSARDSGGETQYF

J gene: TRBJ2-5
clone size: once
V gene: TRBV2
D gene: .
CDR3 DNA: TGTGCCAGCACCCCAGGACTCGGAGAGACCCAGTACTTC
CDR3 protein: CASTPGLGETQYF

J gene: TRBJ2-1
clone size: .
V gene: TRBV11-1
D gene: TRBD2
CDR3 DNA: TGTGCCAGCAGCCTCACTAGCGGGGGGTACGTTGAGCAGTTCTTC
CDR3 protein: CASSLTSGGYVEQFF

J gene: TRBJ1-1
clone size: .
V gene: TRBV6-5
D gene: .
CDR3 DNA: TGTGCCAGCAGTCAATTATTGACCGAATCTGAAGCTTTCTTT
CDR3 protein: CASSQLLTESEAFF

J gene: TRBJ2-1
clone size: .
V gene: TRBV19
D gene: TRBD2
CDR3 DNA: TGTGCCAGTGGGACCGGGACTAGCGGGAGGACTAGAAATGAGCAGTTCTTC
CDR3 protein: CASGTGTSGRTRNEQFF

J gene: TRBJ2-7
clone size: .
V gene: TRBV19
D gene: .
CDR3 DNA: TGTGCCAGTAGTACTGATTTCAGCTCCTACGAGCAGTACTTC
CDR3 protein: CASSTDFSSYEQYF

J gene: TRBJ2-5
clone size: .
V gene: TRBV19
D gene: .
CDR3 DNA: TGTGCCAGTAGCTCGTCTTTGGGGCTGGGGGAGACCCAGTACTTC
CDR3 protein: CASSSSLGLGETQYF

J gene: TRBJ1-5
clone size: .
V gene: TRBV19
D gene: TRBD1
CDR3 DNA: TGTGCCAGTACCCCGACAGGGTTGGATCAGCCCCAGCATTTT
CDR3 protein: CASTPTGLDQPQHF

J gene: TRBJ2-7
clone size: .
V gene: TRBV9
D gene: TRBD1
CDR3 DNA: TGTGCCAGCAGCTTAGGACAGGGGAAAGGGTACGAGCAGTACTTC
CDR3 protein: CASSLGQGKGYEQYF

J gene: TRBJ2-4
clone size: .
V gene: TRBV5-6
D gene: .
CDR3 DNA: TGTGCCAGCAGCTTGGCCGAACAGGGTTTTTTCAAAAACATTCAGTACTTC
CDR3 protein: CASSLAEQGFFKNIQYF